This T cell receptor beta chain was sequenced during a study of blood T cell repertoires in COVID-19. Overall study: The United States, Italy and Spain were the sources of the acute and convalescent COVID-19 samples.

Study processing details: Estimated nucleated cell counts came from reference gene primer amplification. The protocol was immunoSEQ multiplex PCR, while the TCRdb copy is restricted to in-frame clones and leaves out a portion. V, J and clone size are taken as reported in that table, and D and trimming were inferred from the DNA itself. The table records 25,000 to 30,000 clones, around 88% of them present only once. The CDR3 is 16 amino acids. The V end was cut by 1 base, the J end by 4 bases, with 14 bases between. Germline assignment: CDR1 SGHDT and CDR2 YYEEEE. The gene calls are TRBV5-6 and TRBJ2-2; a weak D match, TRBD1 (6 bases). Sequencing was performed on peripheral blood. This clonotype originated in a human donor in a cohort sampled during active COVID-19. The CDR3 coding sequence is TGTGCCAGCAGCTTGATTTGGGGGCGCGGCACCGGGGAGCTGTTTTTT. This translates into CASSLIWGRGTGELFF. The complete variable domain, with remaining parts taken from reference TRBV5-6 and TRBJ2-2, reads DAGVTQSPTHLIKTRGQQVTLRCSPKSGHDTVSWYQQALGQGPQFIFQYYEEEERQRGNFPDRFSGHQFPNYSSELNVNALLLGDSALYLCASSLIWGRGTGELFFGEGSRLTVL.